A selection of T cell receptor beta chains follows, all from one sample in a study of OX40 agonist ivuxolimab in advanced cancers. Sequencing was performed with immunoSEQ multiplex PCR; in TCRdb, only in-frame clones are kept and a portion is missing. The sample lists some 58,000 clones, approximately 83% occurring once. The input for sequencing was CD4+ or CD8+ T cells sorted from blood, taken in a trial of the OX40 agonist ivuxolimab. These receptors all come from an adult with an advanced solid tumor such as melanoma, head and neck, liver or kidney cancer. Both conserved end residues are part of each CDR3. A D gene is named only where the DNA matches it firmly. Where a row states a size, it is once, few, many or the class of an expanded clone; other rows omit it.

V: TRBV7-6
J: TRBJ2-1
D: TRBD2
size: .
CDR3: CASSPSGPSSYNEQFF
DNA: TGTGCCAGCAGCCCTAGCGGGCCCAGCTCCTACAATGAGCAGTTCTTC

V: TRBV5-1
J: TRBJ2-3
D: TRBD2
size: .
CDR3: CASSLASGKTDTQYF
DNA: TGCGCCAGCAGCTTGGCTAGCGGGAAAACAGATACGCAGTATTTT

V: TRBV4-1
J: TRBJ2-1
D: TRBD1
size: .
CDR3: CATTPGQGAYEQFF
DNA: TGCGCCACCACACCGGGACAGGGGGCATATGAGCAGTTCTTC

V: TRBV5-4
J: TRBJ1-2
D: TRBD1
size: .
CDR3: CASSYRRQGGGYTF
DNA: TGTGCCAGCAGCTACCGCCGACAGGGAGGAGGCTACACCTTC

V: TRBV9
J: TRBJ1-3
D: .
size: .
CDR3: CASSDTSSGNTIYF
DNA: TGTGCCAGCAGCGACACAAGCTCTGGAAACACCATATATTTT

V: TRBV18
J: TRBJ2-5
D: .
size: .
CDR3: CASSPLVSVNQETQYF
DNA: TGTGCCAGCTCACCACTGGTCTCGGTAAACCAAGAGACCCAGTACTTC

V: TRBV28
J: TRBJ1-4
D: .
size: once
CDR3: CASGGVPLPTNEKLFF
DNA: TGTGCCAGCGGGGGTGTACCCCTCCCAACTAATGAAAAACTGTTTTTT

V: TRBV6-5
J: TRBJ1-5
D: .
size: .
CDR3: CASSYEAGNQPQHF
DNA: TGTGCCAGCAGTTACGAGGCAGGGAATCAGCCCCAGCATTTT

V: TRBV7-9
J: TRBJ1-2
D: .
size: .
CDR3: CASSRRQTTNYGYTF
DNA: TGTGCCAGCAGCCGACGACAGACCACCAACTATGGCTACACCTTC

V: TRBV12-5
J: TRBJ2-1
D: .
size: .
CDR3: CASGFGLNYNEQFF
DNA: TGTGCTAGTGGTTTCGGACTGAACTACAATGAGCAGTTCTTC

V: TRBV18
J: TRBJ2-7
D: .
size: once
CDR3: CASSPELQTYEQYF
DNA: TGTGCCAGCTCCCCGGAGCTCCAGACCTACGAGCAGTACTTC

V: TRBV9
J: TRBJ2-7
D: .
size: .
CDR3: CASSVAPSGRGYEQYF
DNA: TGTGCCAGCAGCGTAGCCCCCTCGGGTCGGGGCTACGAGCAGTACTTC

V: TRBV11-2
J: TRBJ2-1
D: TRBD2
size: .
CDR3: CASSSQTSGAQFF
DNA: TGTGCCAGCAGCTCCCAGACTAGCGGAGCGCAGTTCTTC

V: TRBV5-8
J: TRBJ1-2
D: .
size: .
CDR3: CASSFAGRYGYTF
DNA: TGTGCCAGCAGCTTTGCAGGCCGATATGGCTACACCTTC

V: TRBV27
J: TRBJ2-1
D: .
size: .
CDR3: CASSFHGSGIYEQFF
DNA: TGTGCCAGCAGTTTCCACGGGAGTGGGATTTATGAGCAGTTCTTC

V: TRBV2
J: TRBJ1-2
D: TRBD1
size: .
CDR3: CARTGTVPANYGYTF
DNA: TGTGCCAGGACCGGGACAGTTCCTGCAAACTATGGCTACACCTTC

V: TRBV5-1
J: TRBJ2-1
D: TRBD2
size: .
CDR3: CASSLGGSSYNEQFF
DNA: TGCGCCAGCAGCTTGGGCGGGAGCTCCTACAATGAGCAGTTCTTC

V: TRBV10-1
J: TRBJ2-7
D: TRBD1
size: once
CDR3: CASSERGPPYEQYF
DNA: TGCGCCAGCAGTGAAAGGGGGCCGCCCTACGAGCAGTACTTC

V: TRBV2
J: TRBJ1-4
D: TRBD1
size: .
CDR3: CASSETPGQGGEKLFF
DNA: TGTGCCAGCAGTGAGACACCGGGACAGGGTGGGGAAAAACTGTTTTTT

V: TRBV11-2
J: TRBJ2-5
D: .
size: once
CDR3: CASSSPQRPREGQYF
DNA: TGTGCCAGCAGCTCCCCCCAGCGTCCGCGGGAAGGCCAGTACTTC

V: TRBV19
J: TRBJ1-5
D: .
size: .
CDR3: CASSIDGGGWSNQPQHF
DNA: TGTGCCAGTAGTATAGATGGTGGGGGCTGGAGCAATCAGCCCCAGCATTTT

V: TRBV20-1
J: TRBJ1-1
D: .
size: few
CDR3: CSASPGPEAFF
DNA: TGCAGTGCTAGTCCGGGGCCTGAAGCTTTCTTT

V: TRBV19
J: TRBJ1-5
D: .
size: .
CDR3: CASSILNQPQHF
DNA: TGTGCCAGTAGTATACTGAATCAGCCCCAGCATTTT

V: TRBV9
J: TRBJ1-3
D: .
size: .
CDR3: CASSGLTGSGNTIYF
DNA: TGTGCCAGCAGCGGACTGACAGGATCTGGAAACACCATATATTTT

V: TRBV4-2
J: TRBJ2-1
D: TRBD2
size: .
CDR3: CASRLAGDYNEQFF
DNA: TGTGCCTCCCGACTAGCGGGAGACTACAATGAGCAGTTCTTC

V: TRBV6-5
J: TRBJ2-7
D: TRBD1
size: .
CDR3: CASSYLQGPYEQYF
DNA: TGTGCCAGCAGTTACCTACAGGGGCCCTACGAGCAGTACTTC

V: TRBV6-1
J: TRBJ2-1
D: .
size: few
CDR3: CAGVSSYNEQFF
DNA: TGTGCCGGGGTCTCATCCTACAATGAGCAGTTCTTC

V: TRBV5-8
J: TRBJ1-2
D: TRBD1
size: .
CDR3: CASSLQGAIASYTF
DNA: TGTGCCAGCAGCTTGCAGGGGGCGATCGCCAGCTACACCTTC

V: TRBV18
J: TRBJ2-1
D: .
size: .
CDR3: CASSPRQGGDEQFF
DNA: TGTGCCAGCTCACCGAGGCAGGGGGGCGATGAGCAGTTCTTC

V: TRBV7-3
J: TRBJ2-7
D: .
size: .
CDR3: CASSPHRYEQYF
DNA: TGTGCCAGCAGCCCCCACCGCTACGAGCAGTACTTC

V: TRBV5-1
J: TRBJ1-1
D: .
size: .
CDR3: CASSLAYGVNTEAFF
DNA: TGCGCCAGCAGCTTGGCCTATGGTGTGAACACTGAAGCTTTCTTT

V: TRBV5-6
J: TRBJ1-1
D: .
size: few
CDR3: CASSFRGRGPNTEAFF
DNA: TGTGCCAGCAGCTTCCGGGGAAGGGGTCCCAACACTGAAGCTTTCTTT

V: TRBV7-9
J: TRBJ2-2
D: TRBD2
size: .
CDR3: CASTRTSGRAGELFF
DNA: TGTGCCAGCACGCGGACTAGCGGGAGGGCCGGGGAGCTGTTTTTT

V: TRBV6-6
J: TRBJ2-1
D: .
size: .
CDR3: CASSLAYNEQFF
DNA: TGTGCCAGCAGCCTGGCCTACAATGAGCAGTTCTTC

V: TRBV6-6
J: TRBJ2-1
D: .
size: .
CDR3: CASSYAGTGTNDEQFF
DNA: TGTGCCAGCAGTTACGCCGGGACTGGCACCAACGATGAGCAGTTCTTC

V: TRBV14
J: TRBJ2-7
D: .
size: .
CDR3: CASSQAVSGSSYEQYF
DNA: TGTGCCAGCAGCCAAGCCGTTTCAGGGAGCTCCTACGAGCAGTACTTC

V: TRBV6-5
J: TRBJ1-2
D: .
size: .
CDR3: CASSPLDGSYGYTF
DNA: TGTGCCAGCAGTCCCCTGGACGGAAGCTATGGCTACACCTTC

V: TRBV5-1
J: TRBJ2-3
D: .
size: .
CDR3: CASSLEKSDTQYF
DNA: TGCGCCAGCAGCTTGGAGAAGTCAGATACGCAGTATTTT

V: TRBV5-8
J: TRBJ1-1
D: TRBD1
size: .
CDR3: CASSPKDRGYTEAFF
DNA: TGTGCCAGCAGCCCCAAAGACAGGGGTTATACTGAAGCTTTCTTT

V: TRBV21-1
J: TRBJ1-5
D: .
size: .
CDR3: CASSKGGEEGQPQHF
DNA: TGTGCCAGCAGCAAAGGGGGGGAAGAGGGTCAGCCCCAGCATTTT

V: TRBV4-1
J: TRBJ2-5
D: .
size: .
CDR3: CASSQDRSVQETQYF
DNA: TGCGCCAGCAGCCAAGATCGGTCGGTTCAAGAGACCCAGTACTTC

V: TRBV2
J: TRBJ2-3
D: TRBD2
size: .
CDR3: CASSEALGLAGGQQYF
DNA: TGTGCCAGCAGTGAAGCACTCGGACTAGCGGGAGGGCAGCAGTATTTT

V: TRBV7-6
J: TRBJ2-7
D: .
size: .
CDR3: CASSLEGVWGLGTYEQYF
DNA: TGTGCCAGCAGCTTAGAGGGGGTTTGGGGGCTCGGAACCTACGAGCAGTACTTC

V: TRBV7-2
J: TRBJ1-4
D: TRBD1
size: .
CDR3: CASSLIVRGREKLFF
DNA: TGTGCCAGCAGCTTAATCGTCAGGGGGCGGGAAAAACTGTTTTTT

V: TRBV10-3
J: TRBJ1-6
D: .
size: .
CDR3: CAIRSLDSPLHF
DNA: TGTGCCATCAGGAGCCTAGATTCACCCCTCCACTTT

V: TRBV5-6
J: TRBJ2-5
D: .
size: once
CDR3: CASSLVGQETQYF
DNA: TGTGCCAGCAGCTTGGTTGGTCAAGAGACCCAGTACTTC

V: TRBV19
J: TRBJ2-1
D: .
size: few
CDR3: CATRRRDFYNEQFF
DNA: TGTGCCACTCGCAGGCGGGATTTCTACAATGAGCAGTTCTTC

V: TRBV6-6
J: TRBJ2-7
D: TRBD1
size: .
CDR3: CASRPATQGATYEQYF
DNA: TGTGCCAGCAGGCCGGCGACACAGGGGGCTACCTACGAGCAGTACTTC

V: TRBV20-1
J: TRBJ1-6
D: .
size: once
CDR3: CSVVGRSPLHF
DNA: TGCAGTGTAGTAGGGAGGTCACCCCTCCACTTT

V: TRBV7-2
J: TRBJ2-2
D: TRBD1
size: .
CDR3: CASSPDRGPTGELFF
DNA: TGTGCCAGCAGCCCGGACAGGGGGCCCACCGGGGAGCTGTTTTTT

V: TRBV7-9
J: TRBJ2-7
D: TRBD2
size: .
CDR3: CASSPGTSGLIYEQYF
DNA: TGTGCCAGCAGCCCCGGGACTAGCGGGTTGATCTACGAGCAGTACTTC

V: TRBV7-3
J: TRBJ2-2
D: .
size: .
CDR3: CASSSGTRNTGELFF
DNA: TGTGCCAGCAGCTCCGGGACAAGGAACACCGGGGAGCTGTTTTTT

V: TRBV6-1
J: TRBJ1-1
D: .
size: many
CDR3: CASRPISGGIEAFF
DNA: TGTGCCAGCAGGCCGATCTCAGGCGGCATTGAAGCTTTCTTT

V: TRBV25-1
J: TRBJ1-1
D: TRBD1
size: .
CDR3: CASERGPEAFF
DNA: TGTGCCAGTGAGAGGGGGCCTGAAGCTTTCTTT

V: TRBV28
J: TRBJ1-5
D: .
size: few
CDR3: CASSQNYQPQHF
DNA: TGTGCCAGCAGCCAAAACTATCAGCCCCAGCATTTT